The text below deals with one TCR beta chain. The antigen it recognizes is unknown. It has no much larger one-base neighbor in the sample; base qualities were not kept. This entry is derived from a study of CD8 T cells in Susac syndrome (dated by TCRdb to the late 2010s). A note on the overall study: Repertoire sequencing was used to test whether CD8+ T cell activation and differentiation in Susac syndrome was antigen driven.

RNA was extracted using the RNeasy kit, and roughly 0.5 to 1 microgram was reverse transcribed with random hexamers. The immunoSEQ multiplex PCR assay, which covers 54 Vbeta and 13 Jbeta segments, was used to amplify TCR beta CDR3 regions. PCR amplification bias was corrected using a synthetic template baseline for primer optimization and computational correction. On the study's bioinformatics: Reads were annotated to V, D and J genes per IMGT and analyzed with immunoSEQ Analyzer, keeping only productive sequences. Clonality was computed as one minus Shannon entropy normalized by log2 of the number of productive unique sequences. Public and private clones were assessed among the 100 most prevalent clones of each patient and control. Clones were defined as Susac-specific if absent from the healthy and MS cohorts, from approximately 1,100 published viral clones and from other ImmuneACCESS disease sequences. TCRdb itself trimmed the public reads at Q25 with fastp, ran MiXCR and retained productive beta chains. Entries that share a CDR3 protein sequence are merged under the most common genes and DNA. The V and J calls and clone size are TCRdb's, not the authors'. The sample has about 120,000 distinct CDR3 sequences on record, around 94% of them singletons. The ten top clones hold 0.1% to 0.15% of the sample.

Taken from the germline V gene (reference sequence), the CDR1 and CDR2 loops are GTSNPN and SVGIG. Between the V and J ends, shortened by 3 bases and 6 bases respectively, the junction contains 6 bases. Counted from cysteine to phenylalanine, this CDR3 has 11 amino acids. Kept here is only the CDR3 DNA, which spans 33 bases and is read in frame from base 1. Peripheral blood CD8+ and CD4+ T cells from healthy donors, Susac syndrome patients and multiple sclerosis patients were profiled using high-throughput TCR beta sequencing. The multiple sclerosis controls were treatment-naive patients whose relapsing-remitting disease, either stable or active, fulfilled the revised McDonald criteria. Bulk CD8+ and CD4+ T cells were purified by magnetic negative isolation, whereas CD8+ TEMRA cells were enriched by FACS. Blood was drawn into EDTA tubes, processed within 24 hours, and PBMCs were isolated by density gradient centrifugation. PBMCs intended for TCR sequencing were cryopreserved in liquid nitrogen and thawed later in a water bath at 37 degrees C. Purity of sorted or isolated CD4+, CD8+ and CD8+ TEMRA cells was at least 90%.

The study at large found these results: The number of individuals in the TCR sequencing and HLA analysis was recognized as being relatively small.

Sequencing was performed on CD4+ T cells from PBMCs. The TCR was taken from a human donor with multiple sclerosis. The chain links TRBV30 with TRBJ2-1; perhaps TRBD2 is the D gene, with 5 bases matching. Read as DNA, the sequence is TGTGCCTGGAGAGGAGGCAATGAGCAGTTCTTC. The encoded protein is CAWRGGNEQFF.